One TCR beta chain is described in this entry. One junction end does not reproduce the germline sequence, and a read error may be involved. CDR1 SQVTM and CDR2 ANQGSEA come from the germline V gene. The CDR3 extends over 17 amino acids. The data were taken from a study of CDR3 diversity in severe acne. One entry per CDR3 protein results from TCRdb running MiXCR on the PCR reads. The table has roughly 79,000 distinct CDR3 sequences, less than 65% seen once. This clonotype originated in a male donor with severe acne vulgaris. Sequences were obtained from blood. The V and J genes are TRBV29-1 and TRBJ2-6; 7 bases align to TRBD1. DNA of the CDR3: TGCAGCGTTGAAGAATCCGGGACAGACTCTGGGACCAACGTCCTGACTTTC. Its translation is CSVEESGTDSGTNVLTF.